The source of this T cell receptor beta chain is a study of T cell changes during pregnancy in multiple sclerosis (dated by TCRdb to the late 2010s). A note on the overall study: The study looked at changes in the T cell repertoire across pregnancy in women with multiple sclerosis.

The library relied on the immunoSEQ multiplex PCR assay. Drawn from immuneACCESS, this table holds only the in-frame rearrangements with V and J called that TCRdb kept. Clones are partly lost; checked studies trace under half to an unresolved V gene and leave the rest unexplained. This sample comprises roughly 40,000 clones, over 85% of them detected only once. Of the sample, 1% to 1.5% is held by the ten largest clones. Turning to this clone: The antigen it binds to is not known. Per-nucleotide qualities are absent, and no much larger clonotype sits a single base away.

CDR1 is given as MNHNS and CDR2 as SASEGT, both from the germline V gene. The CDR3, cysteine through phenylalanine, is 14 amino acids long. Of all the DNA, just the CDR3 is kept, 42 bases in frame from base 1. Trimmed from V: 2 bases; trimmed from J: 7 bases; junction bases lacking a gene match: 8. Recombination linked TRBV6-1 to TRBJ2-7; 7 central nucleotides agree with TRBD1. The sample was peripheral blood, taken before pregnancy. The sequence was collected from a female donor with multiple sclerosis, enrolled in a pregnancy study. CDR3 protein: CASSETGQPGEQYF. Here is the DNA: TGTGCCAGCAGTGAAACGGGACAGCCGGGGGAGCAGTACTTC.